This entry features one T cell receptor (beta chain) sequence. The sample originates from a study of patients and donors after allogeneic stem cell transplantation. TCRdb re-derived calls from the RT-PCR reads in MiXCR, one entry per CDR3 protein. The sample has about 90,000 distinct CDR3 sequences, about 48% seen once. J was trimmed by 4 bases and V by 3 bases; bases with no gene match: 12. Per the germline V gene, CDR1 is MNHEY and CDR2 is SMNVEV (reference sequence). The CDR3 length is 16 residues. The TCR comes from a human donor who was either an allogeneic HSCT recipient or a stem cell or donor lymphocyte infusion donor (not recorded which). It is not recorded whose cells these are; they may come from a transplant donor. This sequence joins TRBV27 and TRBJ2-7; TRBD1 matches at 7 bases. Sequencing was carried out using blood, either unsorted or a sorted T cell fraction (not recorded which). DNA of the CDR3: TGTGCCAGCAGTTTCTCGACAGGGAAGGGACGTTACGAGCAGTACTTC. Translation gives CASSFSTGKGRYEQYF.